This paragraph reports one TCR beta chain. Its cognate antigen is unknown. The data derive from a study of T cells in Graves' hyperthyroidism and ophthalmopathy. On the study more broadly: The authors collected peripheral blood at initial diagnosis, before any treatment.

Germline values: CDR1 SEHNR, CDR2 FQNEAQ (reference sequence). CDR3 size: 16 residues. Between the trimmed V and J ends, which lost 5 bases and 5 bases, there was a span of 20 bases. PBMCs were obtained from over 8.5 ml fresh peripheral blood. Study-level findings and limits: Most expanded thyroid clonotypes above 0.001 recurred in blood.

What was amplified from RNA transcripts were TCR beta CDR3 regions. The study used the HTBI primer set for a first-round RT-PCR of the TCR CDR3. TCRdb independently ran MiXCR on the multiplex PCR reads; one entry per CDR3 protein. The sample has around 300,000 distinct CDR3 sequences, around 13% seen once; the top ten hold 7% to 9%. This TCR was recovered from a woman in her forties with Graves' hyperthyroidism. Specimen: blood. The chain is built from TRBV7-9 and TRBJ2-3, with a possible D match to TRBD1 (5 bases). The CDR3 region has the DNA TGTGCCAGCAGCCCGAGACAGAGACACAACAAAGATACGCAGTATTTT. Translating gives CASSPRQRHNKDTQYF. Full variable domain (remainder filled in from reference TRBV7-9 and TRBJ2-3): DTGVSQNPRHKITKRGQNVTFRCDPISEHNRLYWYRQTLGQGPEFLTYFQNEAQLEKSRLLSDRFSAERPKGSFSTLEIQRTEQGDSAMYLCASSPRQRHNKDTQYFGPGTRLTVL.